Below, one TCR beta chain is given with its context. Its cognate antigen is unknown. Germline V gene data show CDR1 as DFQATT and CDR2 as SNEGSKA (reference sequence). Trimming took 3 bases from V and 3 from J; bases not matched to a gene: 6. The CDR3 is 15 amino acids. The sample is drawn from a study of T-cell memory formation after mild COVID-19. A 5'RACE reaction primed in the constant segment made cDNA libraries of TCR alpha and TCR beta, and these carried sample barcodes and UMIs. In TCRdb, the 5' RACE reads were re-called with MiXCR into one record per CDR3 protein. The sample includes hundreds of thousands of distinct CDR3 sequences, about a sixth of them seen just once. Study-wide results and caveats: Clones that contracted clustered mainly in CM and EM if CD4+ and in EMRA if CD8+.

The chain has TRBV20-1 and TRBJ2-2; 8 bases agree with TRBD1. Sequenced material: PBMCs or a T cell subset sorted from them (not recorded which). The sequence was obtained from an adult woman who had mild COVID-19 (a few samples of this study predate the infection). Cell type and time point are not known. The CDR3 reads CSARAGGAYTGELFF. CDR3 DNA sequence: TGCAGTGCTAGGGCAGGGGGCGCATACACCGGGGAGCTGTTTTTT.